The following is a T cell receptor (beta chain) sequence with its context. Its antigen specificity is not known. No much larger clone exists at a distance of one base, and base qualities are not known. The cohort comprised 666 healthy bone marrow donors. Cohort members were all nominally healthy when sampled, although unrecorded immune exposures were likely present. The donor tested CMV seropositive, placing the donor among the 289 seropositive members of the cohort. A peripheral blood sample was provided by each donor, and peripheral blood mononuclear cells were used for TCR beta sequencing. The Qiagen DNeasy Blood Extraction Kit was used to extract genomic DNA from the blood cell samples. The CDR1 and CDR2 encoded by the germline V gene (reference sequence) are SEHNR and FQNEAQ. The CDR3 spans 12 residues, from the cysteine through the phenylalanine. Left in the record is the CDR3 DNA by itself, 36 bases read in frame from the first base. V loses 9 bases of germline sequence and J loses 8 bases, and the interval between the two ends is 13 bases.

This sample was taken from a study of cytomegalovirus exposure and HLA in healthy donors (TCRdb year 2017). With regard to the full study: An earlier analysis of under 600 of the donors reported approximately 300 Gb of sequence data and 100 million to 140 million unique TCR beta sequences from 150 million to 200 million T cells. Typing coverage differed by locus: A, B, C, DRB1 and DQB1 were typed in about 620-630 donors, DQA1 in approximately 520, DPA1 in over 600, and DPB1 in 472. A handful of DR-DQ haplotypes were handled as single units for association and clustering because linkage in the cohort was strong. Among some 400 genotyped donors of the cohort, an average of roughly 240,000 unique TCR beta nucleotide sequences were sequenced per donor, roughly a sixth of them non-productive. In addition to the first cohort of roughly 700 subjects, a separate validation cohort of 120 different subjects was used. The aim of the study was to test whether cataloging public T cell receptors could identify signatures of past pathogen exposure. Using immunosequencing, the study profiled T cell repertoires from about 620 subjects and related those repertoires to cytomegalovirus serostatus. Donor age, sex, ethnicity and CMV serostatus were compiled alongside the repertoire data. In a later genetic analysis, genome-wide SNP genotypes for about 55% of the 666 donors were used, and that subset was treated as a discovery cohort. A later analysis re-analyzed previously published TCR beta repertoires from 500 to 700 donors and added high-resolution HLA genotyping to study TCR occurrence patterns. The genetic ancestry cluster associated with self-reported Caucasian donors included roughly 84% of the roughly 400 genotyped donors. HLA typing included class I and class II loci at four-digit resolution. High-throughput TCR immunosequencing, statistical association of individual TCRs with disease status, and machine learning were combined to predict cytomegalovirus infection status. Every discovery cohort repertoire had been produced on one sequencing platform. Rather than drawing on any new phenotypic data, the later analysis identified candidate immune exposures from TCR beta sequences and the way those sequences occurred across donors. An earlier analysis of about 600 of the donors used high-throughput TCR beta sequencing to judge whether each TCR beta V gene segment behaved as functional or pseudogenic. About 280 gigabases of sequencing data and around 80 million unique TCR sequences made up an early release that covered nearly 650 HLA-typed donors. Here is what the overall study found, with its caveats: According to a later analysis, most CMV-associated TCR beta chains appeared to be HLA-restricted, and the HLA associations seemed to be driven largely by CMV exposure. A cluster of highly shared sequence variants was judged likely to be a technical artifact of the sequencing pipeline. V-gene and J-gene trimming of TCR beta chains was associated with a missense DCLRE1C variant in a later genetic analysis, and the association was replicated in an independent cohort. When HLA alleles, especially DR and DQ, strongly co-occurred, attributing TCR associations to individual alleles was difficult. A later genetic analysis reported fewer N-insertions in productive TCRs among donors in an Asian-associated ancestry cluster than the roughly 640-donor mean. In this cohort, only TCR beta chains were sequenced, and detectable features were limited by the absence of alpha or paired-chain data. The study listed 150 to 200 TCR beta chains as associated with cytomegalovirus. The classifier was reported to diagnose cytomegalovirus status with high specificity and sensitivity in both the original and validation cohorts. The 87-base-pair reads could not distinguish some IMGT-functional V segments, including TRBV6-2 and TRBV6-3, so those segments were excluded. In a later analysis, HLA-associated TCR beta chains showed more clonal expansion and lower generation probabilities than non-associated chains that were equally common. Several of the top co-occurrence clusters appeared to be linked to parvovirus B19, influenza, CMV and Epstein-Barr virus, according to a later analysis. A further reported finding was that TCR beta sequences accurately predicted the HLA-A and HLA-B alleles for most subjects in the first cohort. At a false discovery rate of 0.05, a later analysis linked 15,000 to 20,000 TCR beta sequences to specific HLA alleles. An earlier analysis of around 600 of the donors showed that most TCR beta V segments appeared in productive rearrangements either about 87% or about 30% of the time, which broadly matched IMGT annotations. Because some donors lacked HLA typing at each locus, the association tests relied only on the typed subset. Correlated functional status among segregating V segments might reflect linkage disequilibrium, but an unknown experimental factor could not be ruled out. A few of the identified cytomegalovirus-associated TCR beta chains were confirmed in vitro to be specific for cytomegalovirus antigens. It was suggested by the authors that the approach could potentially be generalized to other disease states and immunological phenotypes. A later analysis found that TCR association rates varied across HLA loci, with DRB1 alleles showing the most associated TCRs and HLA-C alleles the fewest. Immune exposure information for the cohort was limited to CMV serostatus. Because counts were too low, seventeen rarely observed V segments, including chromosome 9 orphons, were excluded from the earlier analysis of 500 to 700 of the donors. Sequencing depth was assumed to be roughly uniform across donors in the presence/absence analyses, though that assumption may not hold. Most TCR sequences were observed very rarely across donors, whereas some public TCRs were present in many individuals.

Libraries were constructed by the immunoSEQ multiplex PCR assay. For the multiplex PCR, a mixture combining 60 forward primers for TCR Vbeta segments and 13 reverse primers for TCR Jbeta segments was used. A multiplex PCR assay on genomic DNA amplified the CDR3 region of rearranged TCR beta genes. On the Illumina HiSeq System, the amplified TCR beta libraries were sequenced as 87-base-pair reads. Concerning the study's data processing: A later analysis tallied around 82 million unique TCR beta chains across the 660 or so repertoires, and approximately 11 million of those chains were shared by two or more donors. To remove PCR and sequencing errors, raw reads were error-corrected and collapsed into unique sequences using a nearest-neighbor algorithm that merged closely related sequences. Alignment of CDR3 sequences to IMGT reference sequences was used to assign V, D and J gene segments. For a sequence to be retained, a match of at least six nucleotides was required to both a V gene segment and a J gene segment. A rearrangement counted as productive if the CDR3 had no stop codons and remained in frame with V and J, and every other rearrangement counted as non-productive. Following IMGT convention, CDR3 was defined as the stretch from the second conserved V-encoded cysteine up to the conserved J-encoded phenylalanine. Sequences without an unambiguous match to a single V gene segment were excluded from the earlier analysis of about 600 of the donors. An earlier analysis of roughly 590 of the donors called V segments functional above 56.7% productive rearrangements and segregating when the between-donor standard deviation exceeded 5%. A statistical classification framework was built to diagnose cytomegalovirus status from the catalog of TCR beta chain sequences. In a later analysis, TCR nucleotide sequences were compared against IMGT/GENE-DB human TR gene sequences so that V and J genes could be assigned. A later analysis assigned CDR3 sequences and most-parsimonious VDJ recombination scenarios with the TCRdist pipeline. A later analysis defined each TCR beta chain by its CDR3 amino acid sequence plus V-gene family, and excluded reads lacking a unique V-gene family. In a later analysis, approximately 640 highly shared, low-generation-probability nucleotide sequences were removed to address suspected cross-contamination and a sequencing artifact. In a later analysis, a clonal expansion index for each public chain was calculated from normalized within-repertoire ranks of inferred template counts. In a later analysis, generation probabilities were computed using a VDJ recombination model fitted to out-of-frame rearrangements, and the results were checked against IGoR. A later analysis scored TCR-TCR, TCR-HLA and TCR-CMV co-occurrence with hypergeometric tests, applying a repertoire-size bias correction to TCR pairs. A later analysis estimated false discovery rates by permuting HLA or CMV assignments 20 times. In a later analysis, co-occurring TCRs were grouped using DBSCAN, and TCRdist sequence similarity was added for clustering within HLA-allele-positive subsets. Co-occurrence clustering excluded repertoires with fewer than 30,000 or more than 120,000 public chains, plus five with anomalous nucleotide sharing. Held by TCRdb, this immuneACCESS table contains in-frame sequences only and omits some clones. Under half of the omission traces to an unresolved V gene where checked; the cause of the rest is unknown. That table furnishes V, J and clone size, whereas the DNA furnished D and trimming. This sample lists 40,000 or so clones; approximately 90% were detected once. The top ten constitute around 8% of the sample.

The chain employs TRBV7-9 and TRBJ1-4, with a tentative D gene TRBD1 over 6 matching bases. The sequencing input was PBMCs. This sequence originates from a woman aged 40 to 50 in good health and CMV-seropositive. The CDR3 protein is CASQGRGEKLFF. The DNA sequence is given as TGTGCCAGTCAGGGGAGAGGAGAAAAACTGTTTTTT.